One and the same sample provided the 31 T cell receptor beta chains below, sequenced in a study of blood T cell repertoires in COVID-19 (dated by TCRdb to about 2020). The method behind the library was the immunoSEQ multiplex PCR assay. TCRdb obtained this table from immuneACCESS and retained in-frame rearrangements with V and J assigned. These tables miss some clones; where compared with another copy, unresolved V genes account for less than half of the shortfall, and the remainder is unexplained. This sample has just over 150,000 clones in its table, and around 85% of those were observed once. Of the sample, about 2.4% falls within the top ten clones. Sequencing used peripheral blood. These receptors originate from a woman in her sixties or seventies with acute or convalescent COVID-19.

This chain links TRBV27 with TRBJ1-5; D might be TRBD1 (5 bases). Germline loops: CDR1 MNHEY, CDR2 SMNVEV (reference sequence). V was trimmed by 6 bases and J by 3 bases, leaving 9 bases between them. The CDR3 contains 13 residues. DNA of the CDR3: TGTGCCAGCAGGGGGCAGTTCAATCAGCCCCAGCATTTT. Protein sequence: CASRGQFNQPQHF.

This chain uses TRBV30 with TRBJ1-5, with D possibly being TRBD1 (5 bases). The CDR3 contains 14 residues. Trimming left V 4 bases short and J 6 bases short, with 16 bases between. CDR1 GTSNPN and CDR2 SVGIG come from the germline V gene (reference sequence). The CDR3 loop reads CAWTDGAGGQPQHF. The CDR3 DNA is TGTGCCTGGACCGATGGGGCGGGGGGTCAGCCCCAGCATTTT.

The rearrangement uses TRBV12-5 and TRBJ1-2, with D tentatively TRBD1 (5 bases). The germline V gene encodes CDR1 LGHNT and CDR2 FRNRAP. Trimming removed 7 bases from V and 3 bases from J, with 12 bases in between. The CDR3 loop spans 13 amino acids. Written as DNA, the CDR3 is TGTGCTAGTGCCACACAGGTGGACTATGGCTACACCTTC. It yields the protein CASATQVDYGYTF.

J is TRBJ1-2 and V is TRBV4-3; 7 bases align to TRBD1. The CDR3 is 15 residues long. Per germline, CDR1 LGHNA and CDR2 YSLEER. V dropped 0 bases and J dropped 4; count of bases not matched to a gene: 5. The CDR3 DNA sequence: TGCGCCAGCAGCCAAGAAGTCCCAGGGGGCTATGGCTACACCTTC. The encoded protein is CASSQEVPGGYGYTF.

V and J are TRBV19 and TRBJ2-2; TRBD1 agrees at 8 bases. This CDR3 has 16 residues. With 5 bases clipped from V and 3 bases from J, the junction kept 8 bases outside the gene matches. Germline assignment: CDR1 LNHDA and CDR2 SQIVND (reference sequence). CDR3: CASSSQGARYTGELFF. CDR3 DNA: TGTGCCAGTAGTTCTCAGGGGGCGCGTTACACCGGGGAGCTGTTTTTT.

V gene TRBV19 combines with J gene TRBJ1-5; TRBD1 aligns across 8 bases. Germline V gene sequence: CDR1 LNHDA, CDR2 SQIVND (reference sequence). The junction had 7 bases not matched to a gene; V was cut back by 6 bases and J by 0 bases. This CDR3 has 16 amino acids. CDR3 in amino acids: CASSPGQGFSNQPQHF. DNA for the CDR3: TGTGCCAGTAGCCCCGGACAGGGTTTTAGCAATCAGCCCCAGCATTTT.

Only a few counts were recorded for this clone. This chain connects TRBV7-2 to TRBJ2-5, with D possibly being TRBD1 (5 bases). The CDR3 has 14 amino acids. V was shortened by 4 bases and J by 5 bases, with 14 bases between the two germline ends. Germline V gene sequence: CDR1 SGHTA, CDR2 FQGNSA. CDR3: CASSYLGARETQYF. The CDR3 bases are TGTGCCAGCAGCTACCTTGGGGCTCGGGAGACCCAGTACTTC.

The CDR3 sequence: CASSQDDSTGGRGYTF. As DNA, the CDR3 is TGTGCCAGCAGCCAAGATGACTCGACAGGGGGCAGAGGCTACACCTTC. The V call is TRBV3-1 (or the pseudogene TRBV3-2), the J call TRBJ1-2, with TRBD1 matching over 10 bases. V lost 0 bases, J lost 8 bases, and 9 bases stayed unmatched. Germline V CDR1 and CDR2: LGHDT, YNNKEL (reference sequence). This CDR3 has 16 residues.

This chain uses TRBV30 with TRBJ1-1; D is ambiguous. This CDR3 has 13 residues. With 3 bases removed from V and 4 bases from J, the gap between germline ends came to 12 bases. The germline V gene has CDR1 GTSNPN and CDR2 SVGIG (reference sequence). The CDR3 DNA is TGTGCCTGGAGAAGGCCCGGGTTCACTGAAGCTTTCTTT. Translating it yields CAWRRPGFTEAFF.

Only one count was recorded for this clone. The chain employs TRBV11-3 and TRBJ2-1, with TRBD2 matching 8 bases. This CDR3 is 17 amino acids long. CDR1 SGHNT and CDR2 YENEEA come from the germline V gene. V was pared by 3 bases and J by 0 bases, with 7 bases of the junction left unmatched. The chain's CDR3 is CASSFSSGGVSYNEQFF. CDR3 DNA: TGTGCCAGCAGCTTCTCCAGCGGGGGAGTCTCCTACAATGAGCAGTTCTTC.

The chain recombines TRBV3-1 (or the pseudogene TRBV3-2) with TRBJ2-7, with 11 positions matching TRBD2. The CDR3 totals 13 residues. The V and J ends lost 4 bases and 6 bases, in that order; junction bases with no gene match: 2. The germline V gene encodes CDR1 LGHDT and CDR2 YNNKEL (reference sequence). CDR3 sequence: CASSLAGGFEQYV. The CDR3 coding sequence is TGTGCCAGCAGCCTAGCGGGGGGGTTCGAGCAGTACGTC.

The V call is TRBV11-1, the J call TRBJ1-2; 7 nucleotides line up with TRBD1. The germline CDR1 and CDR2 sequences are SGHAT and FQDESV (reference sequence). With V trimmed by 10 bases and J by 1 base, 6 bases remained unmatched. There are 13 residues in the CDR3. CDR3 sequence reads: CATRDSFNYGYTF. In nucleotides, the CDR3 is TGTGCCACTCGGGACAGTTTTAACTATGGCTACACCTTC.

The chain combines TRBV15 with TRBJ2-4; TRBD1 matches at 11 bases. The ends lost 4 bases at V and 7 bases at J; junction bases unmatched: 12. Germline CDR1 reads LNHNV; CDR2 reads YYDKDF (reference sequence). The CDR3 has 17 amino acids. In nucleotides, the CDR3 is TGTGCCACCAGCAATACCGGGACAGGGGGTCTCAGGAACATTCAGTACTTC. This translates into CATSNTGTGGLRNIQYF.

V and J are TRBV16 and TRBJ1-4; no clear D gene. CDR1 is KGHSY and CDR2 is FQNENV in the germline V gene. Trimming shortened V by 1 base and J by 13 bases, and 16 bases separated the two germline ends. CDR3 length equals 14 residues. The chain's CDR3 is CASSQLGPLGRLFF. The CDR3 bases are TGTGCCAGCAGCCAATTGGGCCCCCTTGGGAGACTGTTTTTT.

V usage is TRBV19 and J usage is TRBJ1-2, with 7 bases that match TRBD1. Germline CDR1 LNHDA, CDR2 SQIVND (reference sequence). The CDR3 length is 13 residues. Germline trimming cut 7 bases from V and 4 bases from J; bases unmatched to any gene: 6. The CDR3 bases are TGTGCCAGTAATAAGGGGGCTGCCTATGGCTACACCTTC. This sequence encodes CASNKGAAYGYTF.

The V gene is TRBV6-5, the J gene TRBJ1-3, with TRBD1 matching 9 bases. Trimming cost V 6 bases and J 2 bases; bases outside gene matches: 2. CDR1 MNHEY and CDR2 SVGAGI come from the germline V gene. This CDR3 comprises 14 residues. CDR3 in DNA: TGTGCCAGCAGCGGGACAGGGACTGGAAACACCATATATTTT. Amino acid sequence: CASSGTGTGNTIYF.

V gene TRBV6-2 or TRBV6-3 combines with J gene TRBJ2-1; tentatively, D is TRBD1 (5 bases). V lost 6 bases and J lost 7, with 28 bases in between. The germline V gene has CDR1 MNHEY and CDR2 SVGEGT. This CDR3 contains 18 residues. CDR3 loop: CASSPDRGNKYWLNEQFF. The CDR3 coding sequence is TGTGCCAGCAGCCCCGACAGAGGAAACAAGTATTGGCTGAATGAGCAGTTCTTC.

The rearrangement uses TRBV12-3 or TRBV12-4 and TRBJ2-3, with 7 bases identical to TRBD1. The ends lost 10 bases at V and 10 bases at J; junction bases unmatched: 11. The CDR3 totals 12 residues. CDR3 region: CATTGTARAQYF. The CDR3 DNA reads TGTGCCACTACCGGGACAGCGCGCGCGCAGTATTTT.

J is TRBJ2-1 and V is TRBV5-6, with 7 bases lining up with TRBD1. V was pared by 3 bases and J by 9 bases, with 15 bases of the junction left unmatched. Germline assignment: CDR1 SGHDT and CDR2 YYEEEE. CDR3 length equals 16 residues. CDR3 in DNA: TGTGCCAGCAGCTCCCCTTTAGGGACAGTCGGGTCTGAGCAGTTCTTC. This sequence encodes CASSSPLGTVGSEQFF.

This clone was seen a few times. The same CDR3 also results from other DNA sequences found in this sample. CDR3 bases: TGTGCCAGCTCACCAATTACACGGAACACTGAAGCTTTCTTT. Amino acid sequence: CASSPITRNTEAFF. This rearrangement joins TRBV18 to TRBJ1-1; no clear D. The CDR3 runs to 14 residues. V shed 2 bases and J shed 1 base, with 8 bases lying between them. CDR1 and CDR2 (germline): KGHSH, LQKENI.

This clone turned up a few times. The chain links TRBV19 to TRBJ1-6, with a tentative D call TRBD1 (6 bases). The CDR3 sequence is 13 residues long. V dropped 5 bases and J dropped 8 bases, with 10 bases sitting between them. The V gene's germline CDR1 is LNHDA and CDR2 SQIVND (reference sequence). DNA for the CDR3: TGTGCCAGTAGTGGGCAGGGGCATTCACCCCTCCACTTT. Translated, it gives CASSGQGHSPLHF.

The chain combines TRBV19 with TRBJ2-1, with 8 bases aligning to TRBD2. Germline CDR1 LNHDA, CDR2 SQIVND (reference sequence). V shed 5 bases and J 9 bases; nucleotides not matched to a gene: 12. This CDR3 spans 15 amino acids. The CDR3 sequence: CASSWRGAHGGEQFF. CDR3 bases: TGTGCCAGTAGTTGGCGGGGGGCTCACGGCGGTGAGCAGTTCTTC.

This chain links TRBV25-1 with TRBJ1-4; TRBD1 matches 7 bases. The germline gives CDR1 MGHDK, CDR2 SYGVNS. The ends lost 4 bases at V and 8 bases at J; junction bases unmatched: 13. This CDR3 comprises 16 residues. This CDR3 reads CASSAARGTFVEKLFF. For the CDR3, the DNA is TGTGCCAGCAGTGCCGCCAGGGGGACGTTTGTGGAAAAACTGTTTTTT.

This clone occurred once. The junction shows a germline mismatch at one end, possibly a read error. V is TRBV6-2 or TRBV6-3 and J is TRBJ1-1; D possibly corresponds to TRBD1 (5 bases). This CDR3 region has 12 residues. Per the germline V gene, CDR1 is MNHEY and CDR2 is SVGEGT. CDR3 nucleotide sequence: TGTGCCAGCAGCCTAACAGGCTCGACGGGGGTCTTT. It encodes CASSLTGSTGVF.

The chain is built from TRBV7-2 and TRBJ1-1, with D perhaps TRBD1 (6 bases). Germline V gene data show CDR1 as SGHTA and CDR2 as FQGNSA. V lost 5 bases to trimming and J lost 4 bases, with 11 bases between them. The CDR3 has 13 amino acids. Here the CDR3 reads CASSGTGTTEAFF. The DNA of the CDR3 is TGTGCCAGCAGCGGCACAGGGACCACTGAAGCTTTCTTT.

The gene calls are TRBV2 and TRBJ1-5; TRBD1 matches 7 bases. V shed 6 bases and J 3 bases; nucleotides not matched to a gene: 5. This CDR3 has 14 residues. From germline, CDR1 is SNHLY and CDR2 FYNNEI. This chain's CDR3 is CASRFGTANQPQHF. The CDR3 DNA follows: TGTGCCAGCAGATTCGGGACAGCCAATCAGCCCCAGCATTTT.

The chain links TRBV19 to TRBJ2-3; 13 bases fit TRBD2. The CDR3 extends over 15 amino acids. V was pared by 6 bases and J by 7 bases, with 7 bases of the junction left unmatched. CDR1 and CDR2 from the germline V gene are LNHDA and SQIVND (reference sequence). CDR3 DNA sequence: TGTGCCAGTAGCCGACTAGCGGGGGGTCGGAATACGCAGTATTTT. Protein: CASSRLAGGRNTQYF.

The chain couples TRBV4-1 to TRBJ1-1; 11 nucleotides align to TRBD1. This CDR3 has 17 amino acids. Germline CDR1 and CDR2: MGHRA and YSYEKL. The trim removed 4 bases at V and 0 bases at J, leaving 7 bases unmatched. CDR3 in DNA: TGCGCCAGCAGCCCGACTCCGGGACAGGGGGTGAACACTGAAGCTTTCTTT. The encoded protein is CASSPTPGQGVNTEAFF.

The chain joins TRBV20-1 to TRBJ1-1; D gene unclear. The V gene lost 7 bases and the J gene lost 7 bases, with 13 bases spanning the gap. The CDR3 length is 11 residues. The germline V gene has CDR1 DFQATT and CDR2 SNEGSKA (reference sequence). CDR3 protein: CSGTDRGEAFF. In DNA, the CDR3 is TGCAGTGGGACGGATCGGGGTGAAGCTTTCTTT.

This clone was seen more than once but under ten times. This chain joins TRBV7-2 and TRBJ2-7; D might be TRBD1 (6 bases). The CDR3 length is 15 residues. Germline-derived CDR1 and CDR2 are SGHTA and FQGNSA. V lost 5 bases to trimming and J lost 2 bases, with 16 bases between them. The CDR3 protein is CASSRTGQGPYEQYF. The CDR3 DNA follows: TGTGCCAGCAGCCGGACGGGACAAGGACCCTACGAGCAGTACTTC.

The V call is TRBV15, the J call TRBJ1-3; a possible D gene is TRBD1 (5 bases). This CDR3 has 15 residues. The V end lost 3 bases, the J end lost 0 bases, and 9 bases lay between the germline ends. Per the germline V gene, CDR1 is LNHNV and CDR2 is YYDKDF (reference sequence). Written as DNA, the CDR3 is TGTGCCACCAGCAGCGGGGGAAGCTCTGGAAACACCATATATTTT. Residues: CATSSGGSSGNTIYF.